Listed below are T cell receptor beta chains from one sample, sequenced in a study of blood T cell repertoires in COVID-19. Repertoires were generated with immunoSEQ multiplex PCR, while TCRdb's copy carries only in-frame clones and drops some. The sample has roughly 130,000 clones; approximately 84% are singletons. Material for sequencing was peripheral blood. The origin of the receptors is a woman aged 25 to 39 who had recovered from COVID-19. Each CDR3 is given with its conserved first and last residue. The order of the fields is CDR3 length, D gene, V gene, J gene, clone size, CDR3 DNA, CDR3 protein. D genes are given only for firm matches. The listing skips clone size in some rows; elsewhere it reads once, few, many or a size class.

cdr3_length: 17
d_call: TRBD2
v_call: TRBV11-2
j_call: TRBJ2-2
clone_size: .
cdr3_nt: TGTGCCAGCAGCTCTGTCCCACTAGCGGGGACTTTCGGGGAGCTGTTTTTT
cdr3_aa: CASSSVPLAGTFGELFF

cdr3_length: 12
d_call: TRBD1
v_call: TRBV10-3
j_call: TRBJ1-2
clone_size: .
cdr3_nt: TGTGCCATCAGGGGGACAGACTATGGCTACACCTTC
cdr3_aa: CAIRGTDYGYTF

cdr3_length: 13
d_call: TRBD1
v_call: TRBV5-1
j_call: TRBJ1-4
clone_size: .
cdr3_nt: TGCGCCAGCAGCTTGGGGACAGGTGAAAAACTGTTTTTT
cdr3_aa: CASSLGTGEKLFF

cdr3_length: 13
d_call: .
v_call: TRBV7-6
j_call: TRBJ1-1
clone_size: once
cdr3_nt: TGTGCCAGCAGCTTGGCGGAAGCCACTGAAGCTTTCTTT
cdr3_aa: CASSLAEATEAFF

cdr3_length: 14
d_call: .
v_call: TRBV5-4
j_call: TRBJ2-4
clone_size: .
cdr3_nt: TGTGCCAGCAGCTCTCGGGGGGAGGGGGACATTCAGTACTTC
cdr3_aa: CASSSRGEGDIQYF

cdr3_length: 13
d_call: TRBD1
v_call: TRBV2
j_call: TRBJ2-2
clone_size: .
cdr3_nt: TGTGCCAGCAGCAGACAGGGTTCCGGGGAGCTGTTTTTT
cdr3_aa: CASSRQGSGELFF

cdr3_length: 11
d_call: .
v_call: TRBV5-4
j_call: TRBJ2-7
clone_size: .
cdr3_nt: TGTGCCACCCGGAGTTCCGGCGAGCAGTACTTC
cdr3_aa: CATRSSGEQYF

cdr3_length: 10
d_call: .
v_call: TRBV27
j_call: TRBJ2-1
clone_size: few
cdr3_nt: TGTGCCAGCGGGCACAATGAGCAGTTCTTC
cdr3_aa: CASGHNEQFF

cdr3_length: 16
d_call: TRBD1
v_call: TRBV27
j_call: TRBJ2-2
clone_size: .
cdr3_nt: TGTGCCAGCAGTTTAAGGAGACAGGGGGGCACCGGGGAGCTGTTTTTT
cdr3_aa: CASSLRRQGGTGELFF

cdr3_length: 15
d_call: .
v_call: TRBV5-1
j_call: TRBJ2-1
clone_size: once
cdr3_nt: TGCGCCAGCAGCGATGCCGGGACAACCTACAATGAGCAGTTCTTC
cdr3_aa: CASSDAGTTYNEQFF

cdr3_length: 16
d_call: TRBD2
v_call: TRBV24-1
j_call: TRBJ2-3
clone_size: .
cdr3_nt: TGTGCCACCAGTGACCCCGGGACTAGCGGGAGGGATACGCAGTATTTT
cdr3_aa: CATSDPGTSGRDTQYF

cdr3_length: 16
d_call: .
v_call: TRBV9
j_call: TRBJ2-1
clone_size: .
cdr3_nt: TGTGCCAGCAGCGTAGCTCAGACTACCTACAACAATGAGCAGTTCTTC
cdr3_aa: CASSVAQTTYNNEQFF

cdr3_length: 17
d_call: TRBD1
v_call: TRBV19
j_call: TRBJ2-1
clone_size: .
cdr3_nt: TGTGCCAGTAAACCTCAAGTTGGAACAGGGGGCCTCAATGAGCAGTTCTTC
cdr3_aa: CASKPQVGTGGLNEQFF

cdr3_length: 13
d_call: .
v_call: TRBV5-4
j_call: TRBJ2-3
clone_size: .
cdr3_nt: TGTGCCAGCAGCACAGACCTCACAGATACGCAGTATTTT
cdr3_aa: CASSTDLTDTQYF

cdr3_length: 13
d_call: .
v_call: TRBV30
j_call: TRBJ1-1
clone_size: .
cdr3_nt: TGTGCTATACATCGGGGTGCGAACACTGAAGCTTTCTTT
cdr3_aa: CAIHRGANTEAFF

cdr3_length: 18
d_call: .
v_call: TRBV11-3
j_call: TRBJ2-7
clone_size: .
cdr3_nt: TGTGCCAGCAGCTTAGAGTCCTCGCTTGGGCGGGATCTCGTCGAGCAGTACTTC
cdr3_aa: CASSLESSLGRDLVEQYF

cdr3_length: 12
d_call: .
v_call: TRBV5-4
j_call: TRBJ2-4
clone_size: .
cdr3_nt: TGTGCCAGCAGCGTAGGGGGAGACATTCAGTACTTC
cdr3_aa: CASSVGGDIQYF

cdr3_length: 14
d_call: TRBD2
v_call: TRBV14
j_call: TRBJ2-4
clone_size: .
cdr3_nt: TGTGCCAGCAGCGTCGGGGGGGCCAAAAACATTCAGTACTTC
cdr3_aa: CASSVGGAKNIQYF

cdr3_length: 14
d_call: TRBD1
v_call: TRBV7-8
j_call: TRBJ2-7
clone_size: once
cdr3_nt: TGTGCCAGCAGCTTCACAGGGGGCACCTACGAGCAGTACTTC
cdr3_aa: CASSFTGGTYEQYF

cdr3_length: 18
d_call: TRBD2
v_call: TRBV5-4
j_call: TRBJ2-1
clone_size: .
cdr3_nt: TGTGCCAGCAGTTCCCCGGGAGCGGGAGGGCCTGGGTACAATGAGCAGTTCTTC
cdr3_aa: CASSSPGAGGPGYNEQFF

cdr3_length: 15
d_call: TRBD1
v_call: TRBV6-5
j_call: TRBJ2-1
clone_size: .
cdr3_nt: TGTGCCAGCAGTCCGGACAGGGCGACACACAATGAGCAGTTCTTC
cdr3_aa: CASSPDRATHNEQFF

cdr3_length: 14
d_call: .
v_call: TRBV5-1
j_call: TRBJ2-2
clone_size: .
cdr3_nt: TGCGCCAGCAGCCCGACAGACTACACCGGGGAGCTGTTTTTT
cdr3_aa: CASSPTDYTGELFF

cdr3_length: 13
d_call: .
v_call: TRBV6-6
j_call: TRBJ2-1
clone_size: .
cdr3_nt: TGTGCCAGCACGGCAGGTCAATTTGTTGAGCAGTTCTTC
cdr3_aa: CASTAGQFVEQFF

cdr3_length: 11
d_call: .
v_call: TRBV29-1
j_call: TRBJ1-2
clone_size: .
cdr3_nt: TGCAGCGATGGGGCCTTCTCTGGCTACACCTTC
cdr3_aa: CSDGAFSGYTF

cdr3_length: 16
d_call: TRBD1
v_call: TRBV11-2
j_call: TRBJ2-3
clone_size: .
cdr3_nt: TGTGCCAGCAGCATGGGGACAGGGGGTCGTACAGATACGCAGTATTTT
cdr3_aa: CASSMGTGGRTDTQYF

cdr3_length: 12
d_call: .
v_call: TRBV3-1/TRBV3-2
j_call: TRBJ1-3
clone_size: .
cdr3_nt: TGTGCCAGCAACGGGGGGGGAAACACCATATATTTT
cdr3_aa: CASNGGGNTIYF

cdr3_length: 14
d_call: .
v_call: TRBV9
j_call: TRBJ1-2
clone_size: .
cdr3_nt: TGTGCCAGCAGCGTAGAATCACAGGGCGGTGGCTACACCTTC
cdr3_aa: CASSVESQGGGYTF

cdr3_length: 12
d_call: TRBD2
v_call: TRBV12-3/TRBV12-4
j_call: TRBJ2-3
clone_size: .
cdr3_nt: TGTGCCAGCAGTTTAGCGGCGGGAGGGGGGTATTTT
cdr3_aa: CASSLAAGGGYF

cdr3_length: 14
d_call: .
v_call: TRBV11-2
j_call: TRBJ1-1
clone_size: once
cdr3_nt: TGTGCCAGCAGCCCACGGACAGCGAACACTGAAGCTTTCTTT
cdr3_aa: CASSPRTANTEAFF

cdr3_length: 19
d_call: .
v_call: TRBV15
j_call: TRBJ1-4
clone_size: .
cdr3_nt: TGTGCCACCAGCAGAGTGAGGGAGGGTAAGAGGGGGACTAATGAAAAACTGTTTTTT
cdr3_aa: CATSRVREGKRGTNEKLFF

cdr3_length: 15
d_call: .
v_call: TRBV10-3
j_call: TRBJ2-7
clone_size: .
cdr3_nt: TGTGCCATCCGTGAGGAGATATCCCCCGGCTACGAGCAGTACTTC
cdr3_aa: CAIREEISPGYEQYF

cdr3_length: 15
d_call: TRBD2
v_call: TRBV5-1
j_call: TRBJ2-1
clone_size: .
cdr3_nt: TGCGCCAGCAGCTTGTTGCCTGCGGGGGGCAATGAGCAGTTCTTC
cdr3_aa: CASSLLPAGGNEQFF

cdr3_length: 11
d_call: .
v_call: TRBV11-2
j_call: TRBJ2-3
clone_size: .
cdr3_nt: TGTGCCAGCAACGGAGGAGATACGCAGTATTTT
cdr3_aa: CASNGGDTQYF

cdr3_length: 14
d_call: TRBD2
v_call: TRBV19
j_call: TRBJ2-3
clone_size: .
cdr3_nt: TGTGCCAGTAGTAGCGGGGGGGCAGATGATACGCAGTATTTT
cdr3_aa: CASSSGGADDTQYF

cdr3_length: 13
d_call: .
v_call: TRBV6-5
j_call: TRBJ2-5
clone_size: .
cdr3_nt: TGTGCCAGCAGTTCTGGCCTCCAAGAGACCCAGTACTTC
cdr3_aa: CASSSGLQETQYF

cdr3_length: 14
d_call: TRBD1
v_call: TRBV18
j_call: TRBJ1-1
clone_size: .
cdr3_nt: TGTGCCAGCTCACCGACAGGGCTGCGAACTGAAGCTTTCTTT
cdr3_aa: CASSPTGLRTEAFF

cdr3_length: 15
d_call: TRBD2
v_call: TRBV5-4
j_call: TRBJ2-2
clone_size: once
cdr3_nt: TGTGCCAGCAGCTTGCCCGGGACTAGCGCCGGGGAGCTGTTTTTT
cdr3_aa: CASSLPGTSAGELFF

cdr3_length: 17
d_call: TRBD1
v_call: TRBV7-6
j_call: TRBJ2-2
clone_size: .
cdr3_nt: TGTGCCAGCAGCACAGACAGGGCTACATACTACACCGGGGAGCTGTTTTTT
cdr3_aa: CASSTDRATYYTGELFF

cdr3_length: 13
d_call: .
v_call: TRBV5-1
j_call: TRBJ2-2
clone_size: .
cdr3_nt: TGCGCCAGCAGCGCGCCGGTCGCCGGGGAGCTGTTTTTT
cdr3_aa: CASSAPVAGELFF

cdr3_length: 15
d_call: .
v_call: TRBV7-9
j_call: TRBJ2-1
clone_size: .
cdr3_nt: TGTGCCAGCAGCTTAGTAAGGACACTCTACAATGAGCAGTTCTTC
cdr3_aa: CASSLVRTLYNEQFF

cdr3_length: 15
d_call: .
v_call: TRBV7-9
j_call: TRBJ1-1
clone_size: .
cdr3_nt: TGTGCCAGCGGACTAGGAGGGGTCGAAGGCACTGAAGCTTTCTTT
cdr3_aa: CASGLGGVEGTEAFF

cdr3_length: 16
d_call: .
v_call: TRBV4-1
j_call: TRBJ2-5
clone_size: .
cdr3_nt: TGCGCCAGCAGCCAAGATTTTGGCACCCCGGGGGAGACCCAGTACTTC
cdr3_aa: CASSQDFGTPGETQYF

cdr3_length: 14
d_call: .
v_call: TRBV6-5
j_call: TRBJ2-7
clone_size: .
cdr3_nt: TGTGCCAGCAGGAATGGTCAGGGTGGCTACGAGCAGTACTTC
cdr3_aa: CASRNGQGGYEQYF

cdr3_length: 15
d_call: TRBD2
v_call: TRBV7-2
j_call: TRBJ2-1
clone_size: .
cdr3_nt: TGTGCCAGCAGCCGGATAGCGGGGCCCTACAATGAGCAGTTCTTC
cdr3_aa: CASSRIAGPYNEQFF

cdr3_length: 15
d_call: TRBD1
v_call: TRBV7-2
j_call: TRBJ1-4
clone_size: .
cdr3_nt: TGTGCCAGCAGCCTGAACAGGGGAACTAATGAAAAACTGTTTTTT
cdr3_aa: CASSLNRGTNEKLFF

cdr3_length: 14
d_call: .
v_call: TRBV5-4
j_call: TRBJ1-2
clone_size: .
cdr3_nt: TGTGCCAGCAGCCACTTCGGGGTTCCCTATGGCTACACCTTC
cdr3_aa: CASSHFGVPYGYTF

cdr3_length: 19
d_call: TRBD2
v_call: TRBV5-4
j_call: TRBJ2-7
clone_size: .
cdr3_nt: TGTGCCAGCAGCTTTCTAACGGCGGGAGTCTATGCCAGGTCCTACGAGCAGTACTTC
cdr3_aa: CASSFLTAGVYARSYEQYF

cdr3_length: 15
d_call: TRBD1
v_call: TRBV7-9
j_call: TRBJ2-1
clone_size: .
cdr3_nt: TGTGCCAGCAGTCCACCGGGACAGGGGCAGAATGAGCAGTTCTTC
cdr3_aa: CASSPPGQGQNEQFF

cdr3_length: 18
d_call: .
v_call: TRBV12-1
j_call: TRBJ1-4
clone_size: once
cdr3_nt: TGTGCCAGCAGCCCGTGGGACAGGGGAAGGAGGCTATGTGAAAAACTGTTTTTT
cdr3_aa: CASSPWDRGRRLCEKLFF

cdr3_length: 13
d_call: .
v_call: TRBV7-3
j_call: TRBJ1-5
clone_size: once
cdr3_nt: TGTGCCAGCAGCTTAACCGGCGGCCAGCCCCAGCATTTT
cdr3_aa: CASSLTGGQPQHF

cdr3_length: 15
d_call: TRBD1
v_call: TRBV2
j_call: TRBJ1-3
clone_size: .
cdr3_nt: TGTGCCAGCTACCAGGACAGGGGATCTGGAAACACCATATATTTT
cdr3_aa: CASYQDRGSGNTIYF

cdr3_length: 19
d_call: TRBD1
v_call: TRBV7-8
j_call: TRBJ2-7
clone_size: .
cdr3_nt: TGTGCCAGCAGAGAACGGACTTTAGAGTCGGGGACAGGGATCTACGAGCAGTACTTC
cdr3_aa: CASRERTLESGTGIYEQYF

cdr3_length: 13
d_call: .
v_call: TRBV5-6
j_call: TRBJ1-1
clone_size: .
cdr3_nt: TGTGCCAGCAGCTTGTTTCGGGGCACTGAAGCTTTCTTT
cdr3_aa: CASSLFRGTEAFF

cdr3_length: 11
d_call: .
v_call: TRBV20-1
j_call: TRBJ2-7
clone_size: once
cdr3_nt: TGCAGTGCTGGAGGGGGGGTAGAGCAGTACTTC
cdr3_aa: CSAGGGVEQYF

cdr3_length: 14
d_call: .
v_call: TRBV18
j_call: TRBJ2-5
clone_size: .
cdr3_nt: TGTGCCAGCTCACCACAGATGGACAGAGAGACCCAGTACTTC
cdr3_aa: CASSPQMDRETQYF

cdr3_length: 17
d_call: .
v_call: TRBV5-6
j_call: TRBJ1-5
clone_size: .
cdr3_nt: TGTGCCAGCAGCTTTAGTTCAGGGATCTATAGCAATCAGCCCCAGCATTTT
cdr3_aa: CASSFSSGIYSNQPQHF

cdr3_length: 17
d_call: TRBD1
v_call: TRBV5-6
j_call: TRBJ2-7
clone_size: once
cdr3_nt: TGTGCCAGCAGCAGAGACAGGGGTCCTGCCTTCTCCTACGAGCAGTACTTC
cdr3_aa: CASSRDRGPAFSYEQYF

cdr3_length: 14
d_call: .
v_call: TRBV6-6
j_call: TRBJ1-2
clone_size: .
cdr3_nt: TGTGCCAGCAGCTCGGACAGCCCTAGCTATGGCTACACCTTC
cdr3_aa: CASSSDSPSYGYTF

cdr3_length: 14
d_call: .
v_call: TRBV2
j_call: TRBJ2-2
clone_size: .
cdr3_nt: TGTGCCAGCACGGGCGGGACGAACACCGGGGAGCTGTTTTTT
cdr3_aa: CASTGGTNTGELFF